This TCR beta chain was obtained from a study of T cell repertoires in cytomegalovirus infection. This clonotype showed up many times. The antigen is unknown. Trimming pared 2 bases from V and 7 bases from J, leaving 15 bases between. The length of the CDR3 is 15 residues. Per germline, CDR1 SEHNR and CDR2 FQNEAQ (reference sequence). TCRdb re-called the reads with MiXCR, one entry per CDR3 protein. The repertoire consists of nearly 550,000 distinct CDR3 sequences, with approximately 16% occurring once and the leading ten covering 20% to 30%. Study-wide results and caveats: Carriers of CMV and the relevant HLA type were discriminated by public TCR beta frequency.

The receptor's source is a human donor in good health (CMV status not recorded). Some clones in this sample may be carry-over from other donors' samples. Source material: CD8+ T cells from PBMCs. The V gene is TRBV7-9, the J gene TRBJ2-1; D uncertain. CDR3 region: CASSLTLTPANEQFF. The CDR3 nucleotides read TGTGCCAGCAGCTTAACTCTCACCCCCGCTAATGAGCAGTTCTTC.